A single sample gave rise to the 28 T cell receptor beta chains below, sequenced in a study of T-cell memory formation after mild COVID-19. TCRdb reprocessed the 5' RACE reads with MiXCR, giving one entry per CDR3 protein. Among under 450,000 distinct CDR3 sequences listed, 20% to 25% were seen once. Material: PBMCs or a T cell subset sorted from them (not recorded which). The receptor set was obtained from a young man who had mild COVID-19 (a few samples of this study predate the infection). Cell type and time point are not known.

This clonotype was detected only a few times. The chain recombines TRBV4-2 with TRBJ1-5; 7 positions match TRBD1. CDR1 is LGHNA and CDR2 is YNFKEQ in the germline V gene. This CDR3 comprises 15 residues. V was clipped by 5 bases and J by 5 bases; unmatched bases: 9. The CDR3 is CASSFDRAFDQPQHF. DNA for the CDR3: TGTGCCAGCAGCTTCGACAGGGCTTTCGATCAGCCCCAGCATTTT.

This chain connects TRBV5-1 to TRBJ1-1; D is perhaps TRBD1 (5 bases). The CDR3 is 13 residues long. Trimming cost V 1 base and J 6 bases, with 10 bases left between them. Germline-derived CDR1 and CDR2 are SGHRS and YFSETQ. The CDR3 loop reads CASSLTGEAEAFF. DNA of the CDR3: TGCGCCAGCAGCTTGACAGGTGAGGCTGAAGCTTTCTTT. Together with reference TRBV5-1 and TRBJ1-1, the CDR3 gives the full variable domain: KAGVTQTPRYLIKTRGQQVTLSCSPISGHRSVSWYQQTPGQGLQFLFEYFSETQRNKGNFPGRFSGRQFSNSRSEMNVSTLELGDSALYLCASSLTGEAEAFFGQGTRLTVV.

Only a few counts were recorded for this clonotype. The genes are TRBV7-2 and TRBJ1-2; D is perhaps TRBD1 (6 bases). From germline, CDR1 is SGHTA and CDR2 FQGNSA. The CDR3 is 16 amino acids. V was shortened by 1 base and J by 7 bases, with 19 bases between the two germline ends. The CDR3 spells CASSLGPLGGASGYTF. In nucleotides, the CDR3 is TGTGCCAGCAGCTTAGGACCCCTCGGGGGGGCAAGTGGCTACACCTTC.

This clonotype was detected a few times. The rearrangement links TRBV4-1 to TRBJ1-2, with D unresolved. The CDR3 extends over 16 amino acids. Germline assignment: CDR1 MGHRA and CDR2 YSYEKL. The germline V and J ends were trimmed by 0 bases and 5 bases, with 16 bases remaining between them. As DNA, the CDR3 is TGCGCCAGCAGCCAAGATCCACTAACTGCGGCGTATGGCTACACCTTC. Translated, it gives CASSQDPLTAAYGYTF.

V is TRBV20-1 and J is TRBJ1-2; D is uncertain. Trimming pared 3 bases from V and 3 bases from J, leaving 20 bases between. CDR3 length: 16 residues. Germline lookup yields CDR1 DFQATT and CDR2 SNEGSKA (reference sequence). CDR3 bases: TGCAGTGCTAGTTCGGCAGGAAAGGCTCCTGACTATGGCTACACCTTC. Translation gives CSASSAGKAPDYGYTF.

The chain has TRBV5-1 and TRBJ1-4; D call uncertain. Between the trimmed V and J ends, which lost 3 bases and 0 bases, there was a span of 9 bases. The CDR3 is 15 amino acids. Germline CDR1 SGHRS, CDR2 YFSETQ. The CDR3 is CASSSAAATNEKLFF. The CDR3 bases are TGCGCCAGCAGCTCCGCGGCAGCAACTAATGAAAAACTGTTTTTT. The complete variable domain, with remaining parts taken from reference TRBV5-1 and TRBJ1-4, reads KAGVTQTPRYLIKTRGQQVTLSCSPISGHRSVSWYQQTPGQGLQFLFEYFSETQRNKGNFPGRFSGRQFSNSRSEMNVSTLELGDSALYLCASSSAAATNEKLFFGSGTQLSVL.

This clonotype was picked up a small number of times. CDR3 sequence reads: CSASIIYEQYV. The CDR3 nucleotides are TGCAGTGCTTCGATCATCTACGAGCAGTACGTC. This chain uses TRBV20-1 with TRBJ2-7, with unresolved D. V lost 5 bases and J 3 bases, leaving 8 bases between the germline ends. Germline CDR1 DFQATT, CDR2 SNEGSKA (reference sequence). The CDR3 is 11 residues long.

This chain links TRBV7-7 with TRBJ2-5, with 8 bases fitting TRBD2. This CDR3 has 15 amino acids. Germline-derived CDR1 and CDR2 are SSHAT and FNYEAQ (reference sequence). Trimming at V came to 5 bases and at J to 1 base, leaving 6 bases not matched to a gene. CDR3 protein: CASSPGGLVQETQYF. For the CDR3, the DNA is TGTGCCAGCAGCCCGGGGGGGCTCGTCCAAGAGACCCAGTACTTC.

V and J are TRBV5-1 and TRBJ2-1, with D perhaps matching TRBD1 (6 bases). CDR3 size: 17 residues. The V end was cut by 4 bases, the J end by 4 bases, with 21 bases between. Germline lookup yields CDR1 SGHRS and CDR2 YFSETQ. The CDR3: CASSTRQIPQGYNEQFF. The CDR3 DNA sequence: TGCGCCAGCAGCACGAGACAGATTCCCCAGGGGTACAATGAGCAGTTCTTC.

This chain uses TRBV5-6 with TRBJ1-1; unclear D gene. The CDR3 extends over 11 amino acids. The V end lost 7 bases, the J end lost 2 bases, and 6 bases lay between the germline ends. In germline, CDR1 is SGHDT, CDR2 YYEEEE. CDR3 sequence: CASALNTEAFF. The CDR3 nucleotides are TGTGCCAGCGCCCTTAACACTGAAGCTTTCTTT.

The chain recombines TRBV10-3 with TRBJ2-7, with D unresolved. The CDR3 is 13 amino acids. Deletions cut 3 bases from V and 3 bases from J, with 9 bases between. Germline loops: CDR1 ENHRY, CDR2 SYGVKD. The CDR3: CAISDMVIYEQYF. Written as DNA, the CDR3 is TGTGCCATCAGTGACATGGTTATCTACGAGCAGTACTTC.

This clonotype was seen only a few times. The chain carries TRBV24-1 and TRBJ2-1, with TRBD2 identical over 11 bases. V lost 5 bases, J lost 5 bases, and 7 bases stayed unmatched. The CDR3 has 16 amino acids. Germline-derived CDR1 and CDR2 are KGHDR and SFDVKD. This CDR3 reads CATSAASGGPHNEQFF. The CDR3 coding sequence is TGTGCCACCAGTGCGGCTAGCGGGGGGCCACACAATGAGCAGTTCTTC.

The chain combines TRBV7-6 with TRBJ2-2; maybe TRBD2 (5 bases). Germline-derived CDR1 and CDR2 are SGHVS and FNYEAQ. V lost 5 bases to trimming and J lost 0 bases, with 16 bases between them. The CDR3 runs 17 residues. The CDR3: CASSPSRIATNTGELFF. The DNA of the CDR3 is TGTGCCAGCAGCCCGAGTAGGATAGCGACGAACACCGGGGAGCTGTTTTTT.

The rearrangement joins TRBV20-1 to TRBJ2-3; TRBD2 is a possible D gene (6 bases). V shed 6 bases and J shed 0 bases, with 16 bases lying between them. Looked up from germline, CDR1 is DFQATT and CDR2 is SNEGSKA (reference sequence). This CDR3 spans 15 amino acids. The chain's CDR3 is CSAALLAYSTDTQYF. Written as DNA, the CDR3 is TGCAGTGCCGCGCTGCTAGCGTATAGCACAGATACGCAGTATTTT.

The V and J genes are TRBV18 and TRBJ1-3; D unclear. Germline V gene lookup returns CDR1 KGHSH and CDR2 LQKENI. This CDR3 has 16 amino acids. V lost 1 base and J 0 bases, leaving 10 bases between the germline ends. The CDR3 loop reads CASSPRVRYSGNTIYF. The CDR3 bases are TGTGCCAGCTCACCACGAGTCCGCTACTCTGGAAACACCATATATTTT.

This clonotype has only a few counts. V gene TRBV11-2 combines with J gene TRBJ1-4; the D is unclear. The V gene's germline CDR1 is SGHAT and CDR2 FQNNGV. Trimming took off 1 base at V and 0 bases at J, with 6 bases between the two ends. CDR3 length: 15 amino acids. DNA for the CDR3: TGTGCCAGCAGCTTAGGAATTTCAACTAATGAAAAACTGTTTTTT. Protein: CASSLGISTNEKLFF. Full variable domain (remainder filled in from reference TRBV11-2 and TRBJ1-4): EAGVAQSPRYKIIEKRQSVAFWCNPISGHATLYWYQQILGQGPKLLIQFQNNGVVDDSQLPKDRFSAERLKGVDSTLKIQPAKLEDSAVYLCASSLGISTNEKLFFGSGTQLSVL.

This clonotype has only a few counts. This chain uses TRBV7-9 with TRBJ1-5; D gene ambiguous. This CDR3 has 15 residues. Germline CDR1 reads SEHNR; CDR2 reads FQNEAQ (reference sequence). Deletions cut 4 bases from V and 0 bases from J, with 10 bases between. The CDR3 DNA reads as TGTGCCAGCAGCTCCCAAGTAAATAGCAATCAGCCCCAGCATTTT. Amino acids: CASSSQVNSNQPQHF.

The rearrangement links TRBV9 to TRBJ2-3, with TRBD2 matching over 8 bases. Germline V CDR1 and CDR2: SGDLS, YYNGEE. Trimming took 3 bases from V and 2 from J; bases not matched to a gene: 8. The CDR3 has 16 residues. The DNA of the CDR3 is TGTGCCAGCAGCGAAACCAGCGGGGGAGACACAGATACGCAGTATTTT. It translates to CASSETSGGDTDTQYF.

The chain uses TRBV5-4 and TRBJ2-3, with TRBD2 as a possible D gene (6 bases). The CDR3 runs to 14 residues. V lost 4 bases and J lost 9, with 18 bases in between. Germline V gene data show CDR1 as SGHNT and CDR2 as YYREEE (reference sequence). This CDR3 reads CASSTAGSGGTQYF. The CDR3, as DNA: TGTGCCAGCAGCACGGCCGGGTCCGGGGGAACGCAGTATTTT. Full variable domain (outside the CDR3, taken from reference TRBV5-4 and TRBJ2-3): ETGVTQSPTHLIKTRGQQVTLRCSSQSGHNTVSWYQQALGQGPQFIFQYYREEENGRGNFPPRFSGLQFPNYSSELNVNALELDDSALYLCASSTAGSGGTQYFGPGTRLTVL.

This clonotype turned up a few times. CDR3 residues: CASSLSQGESEAFF. CDR3 nucleotides: TGTGCCAGCAGCTTATCACAGGGGGAATCTGAAGCTTTCTTT. The chain combines TRBV7-2 with TRBJ1-1; 8 bases line up with TRBD1. The germline gives CDR1 SGHTA, CDR2 FQGNSA. The CDR3 consists of 14 residues. The ends lost 2 bases at V and 6 bases at J; junction bases unmatched: 5.

The table lists this clonotype with a few counts. The V gene is TRBV7-9, the J gene TRBJ1-3, with 7 bases aligning to TRBD1. CDR1 is SEHNR and CDR2 is FQNEAQ in the germline V gene (reference sequence). V shed 5 bases and J 4 bases; nucleotides not matched to a gene: 14. There are 17 residues in the CDR3. This CDR3 reads CASSLQTGTERGNTIYF. Written as DNA, the CDR3 is TGTGCCAGCAGCCTCCAAACCGGGACAGAAAGAGGAAACACCATATATTTT.

The genes are TRBV28 and TRBJ2-7; D not certain. Germline values: CDR1 MDHEN, CDR2 SYDVKM. V was pared by 4 bases and J by 3 bases, with 13 bases between. The length of the CDR3 is 14 residues. The CDR3 nucleotides read TGTGCCAGCAGTTATGGTGGCAGGTACTACGAGCAGTACGTC. Residues: CASSYGGRYYEQYV.

The V call is TRBV20-1, the J call TRBJ1-1; D is ambiguous. The CDR3 runs 15 residues. Germline V gene sequence: CDR1 DFQATT, CDR2 SNEGSKA (reference sequence). Trimming pared 3 bases from V and 0 bases from J, leaving 14 bases between. The CDR3 sequence: CSARVASLMNTEAFF. In DNA, the CDR3 is TGCAGTGCTAGGGTCGCCAGCCTCATGAACACTGAAGCTTTCTTT.

This clonotype showed up just a few times. This rearrangement joins TRBV6-5 to TRBJ2-5; 7 positions agree with TRBD2. V lost 4 bases to trimming and J lost 5 bases; unmatched junction nucleotides: 10. CDR3 size: 15 residues. Germline loops: CDR1 MNHEY, CDR2 SVGAGI. The CDR3 region is CASSFLTSPIETQYF. CDR3 bases: TGTGCCAGCAGTTTCCTGACTAGCCCAATCGAGACCCAGTACTTC.

The gene calls are TRBV4-1 and TRBJ1-1; the match to TRBD1 covers 8 bases. The junction had 5 bases not matched to a gene; V was cut back by 2 bases and J by 6 bases. Looked up from germline, CDR1 is MGHRA and CDR2 is YSYEKL. The CDR3 extends over 14 amino acids. As DNA, the CDR3 is TGCGCCAGCAGCCAAAGACAGGGGAGCCCTGAAGCTTTCTTT. As protein: CASSQRQGSPEAFF.

CDR3 in amino acids: CASSLGGGMKSQHF. In DNA, the CDR3 is TGTGCCAGCAGTTTAGGAGGGGGCATGAAGTCCCAGCATTTT. The chain combines TRBV27 with TRBJ1-5; 7 nucleotides agree with TRBD1. V dropped 2 bases and J dropped 11; count of bases not matched to a gene: 9. CDR3 size: 14 residues. Germline CDR1 MNHEY, CDR2 SMNVEV (reference sequence).

This rearrangement joins TRBV3-1 to TRBJ2-3, with D possibly TRBD1 on 6 matching bases. The germline gives CDR1 LGHDT, CDR2 YNNKEL (reference sequence). Trimming stripped 0 bases from V and 2 bases from J, with 15 bases between. The CDR3 runs to 17 residues. In nucleotides, the CDR3 is TGTGCCAGCAGCCAAGAAACCGGGACATTGGACACAGATACGCAGTATTTT. This codes for CASSQETGTLDTDTQYF.

The chain carries TRBV10-3 and TRBJ2-7, with D possibly TRBD2 on 5 matching bases. The germline V gene has CDR1 ENHRY and CDR2 SYGVKD. Trimming shortened V by 3 bases and J by 1 base, and 10 bases separated the two germline ends. The CDR3 extends over 14 amino acids. DNA for the CDR3: TGTGCCATCAGTGACTGGACTCCTTCCTACGAGCAGTACGTC. Its translation is CAISDWTPSYEQYV.